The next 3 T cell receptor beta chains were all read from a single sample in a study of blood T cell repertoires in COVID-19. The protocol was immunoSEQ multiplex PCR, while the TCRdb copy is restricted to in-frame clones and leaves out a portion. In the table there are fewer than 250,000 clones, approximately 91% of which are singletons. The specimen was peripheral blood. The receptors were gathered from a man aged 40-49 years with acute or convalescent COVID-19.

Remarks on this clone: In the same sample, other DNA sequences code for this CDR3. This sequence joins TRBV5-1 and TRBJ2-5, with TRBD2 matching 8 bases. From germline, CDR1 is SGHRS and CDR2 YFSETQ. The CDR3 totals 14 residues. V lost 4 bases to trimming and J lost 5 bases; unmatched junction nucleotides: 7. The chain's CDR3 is CASSPGTSRETQYF. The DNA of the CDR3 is TGCGCCAGCAGCCCCGGGACTAGTCGGGAGACCCAGTACTTC. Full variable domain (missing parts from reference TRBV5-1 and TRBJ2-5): KAGVTQTPRYLIKTRGQQVTLSCSPISGHRSVSWYQQTPGQGLQFLFEYFSETQRNKGNFPGRFSGRQFSNSRSEMNVSTLELGDSALYLCASSPGTSRETQYFGPGTRLLVL.

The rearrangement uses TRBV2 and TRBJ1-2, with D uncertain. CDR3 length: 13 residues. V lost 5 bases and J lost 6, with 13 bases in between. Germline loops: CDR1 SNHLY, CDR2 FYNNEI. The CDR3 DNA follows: TGTGCCAGCAGTTCGACTGGATACCATGGCTACACCTTC. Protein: CASSSTGYHGYTF.

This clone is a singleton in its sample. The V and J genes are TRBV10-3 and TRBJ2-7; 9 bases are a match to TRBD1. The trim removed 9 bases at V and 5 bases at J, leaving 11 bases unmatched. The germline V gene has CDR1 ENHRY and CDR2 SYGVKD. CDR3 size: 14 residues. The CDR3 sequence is CAMARDRAAHEQYF. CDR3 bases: TGTGCCATGGCTCGGGACAGGGCAGCCCACGAGCAGTACTTC.